A single sample is the source of the 7 T cell receptor beta chains below, sequenced in a study of beta chain features in type 1 diabetes. Points from the study as a whole: Shorter TCRB CDR3s, moderately but significantly so, marked every one of the four CD4+ subsets in Type 1 diabetes patients.

Isolated RNA was reverse transcribed in full, so expressed TCRB transcripts were sequenced. Assay: immunoSEQ multiplex PCR; the TCRdb copy retains only in-frame clones and omits some. The data show 600,000 to 700,000 clones, with under 15% seen just once and 0.095% to 0.15% held by the top ten. The antigens of these receptors remain unknown. The specimen was naive CD4+ T cells from blood. All receptors derive from a man aged 25 to 40 with type 1 diabetes.

This clone was observed a few times. The chain employs TRBV6-5 and TRBJ1-4, with D possibly being TRBD1 (6 bases). The CDR3 extends over 15 amino acids. The V end lost 6 bases, the J end lost 8 bases, and 19 bases lay between the germline ends. CDR1 and CDR2 from the germline V gene are MNHEY and SVGAGI. CDR3 coding DNA: TGTGCCAGCAGCTCCGTCAGGGGCGCTGGAGAAAAACTGTTTTTT. Its translation: CASSSVRGAGEKLFF.

This chain links TRBV19 with TRBJ2-3; no reliable D call. V was trimmed by 8 bases and J by 2 bases, leaving 8 bases between them. The CDR3 loop spans 12 amino acids. Germline V gene data show CDR1 as LNHDA and CDR2 as SQIVND (reference sequence). The CDR3 spells CASAPATDTQYF. CDR3 coding DNA: TGTGCCAGTGCCCCGGCCACAGATACGCAGTATTTT.

This clone has a handful of counts. The chain links TRBV7-9 to TRBJ2-5; D remains ambiguous. The J call is doubtful: the DNA matches TRBJ2-7 better. This CDR3 comprises 13 residues. The V gene's germline CDR1 is SEHNR and CDR2 FQNEAQ (reference sequence). This chain's CDR3 is CASSLGNLYEQYF. The CDR3 DNA is TGTGCCAGCAGCTTGGGGAACCTCTACGAGCAGTACTTC.

This clone has more than one count but fewer than ten. The rearrangement uses TRBV18 and TRBJ2-7; the D is unclear. The CDR3 extends over 14 amino acids. Germline CDR1 reads KGHSH; CDR2 reads LQKENI. Trimming shortened V by 1 base and J by 3 bases, and 10 bases separated the two germline ends. The CDR3 region is CASSPRTDNYEQYF. The CDR3 nucleotides are TGTGCCAGCTCACCACGAACAGACAACTACGAGCAGTACTTC.

This clone came up a few times. J is TRBJ1-5 and V is TRBV28; D is ambiguous. Trimming pared 6 bases from V and 15 bases from J, leaving 18 bases between. The CDR3 contains 12 residues. Germline lookup yields CDR1 MDHEN and CDR2 SYDVKM. Here the CDR3 reads CASRYPAAVWHF. CDR3 DNA sequence: TGTGCCAGCAGGTACCCCGCGGCGGTCTGGCATTTT.

In its sample, this clone was seen a few times. This rearrangement joins TRBV7-2 to TRBJ2-7; tentative D call: TRBD1 (6 bases). V was pared by 6 bases and J by 0 bases, with 9 bases between. The CDR3 totals 13 residues. Looked up from germline, CDR1 is SGHTA and CDR2 is FQGNSA. CDR3 in amino acids: CASRGAGSYEQYF. In DNA form, the CDR3 reads TGTGCCAGCAGGGGGGCCGGCTCCTACGAGCAGTACTTC.

The chain joins TRBV6-6 to TRBJ2-2; D is perhaps TRBD1 (5 bases). CDR1 and CDR2 from the germline V gene are MNHNY and SVGAGI (reference sequence). Deletions cut 4 bases from V and 0 bases from J, with 9 bases between. This CDR3 comprises 15 residues. The CDR3 nucleotides read TGTGCCAGCAGTTTTGGACAAACGAACACCGGGGAGCTGTTTTTT. The encoded protein is CASSFGQTNTGELFF.